This T cell receptor beta chain was recorded in a study of CD8 T cells in Susac syndrome. CDR1 and CDR2 from the germline V gene are SGHNT and YENEEA. CDR3 length: 16 amino acids. Trimming cost V 1 base and J 2 bases; bases outside gene matches: 4. Reverse transcription of roughly 0.5 to 1 ug RNA was carried out with random hexamers. In TCRdb, the immunoSEQ multiplex PCR reads were re-called with MiXCR into one record per CDR3 protein. The table lists roughly 200,000 distinct CDR3 sequences, approximately 95% of them singletons. This sequence joins TRBV11-3 and TRBJ2-5; 10 bases align to TRBD2. Sequenced material: CD4+ T cells from PBMCs. The origin of this receptor is a human donor with multiple sclerosis. The CDR3 coding sequence is TGTGCCAGCAGCTTAGCTAGCGGGGGACCACAAGAGACCCAGTACTTC. Amino acid sequence: CASSLASGGPQETQYF.